This record concerns one T cell receptor (beta chain) sequence. No cognate antigen has been identified for it. Base quality data are lacking; no much larger clone is found one base away. The CDR3 spans 18 residues, from the cysteine through the phenylalanine. Kept here is only the CDR3 DNA, which spans 54 bases and is read in frame from base 1. V lost 8 bases and J lost 0 bases; the stretch between them is 20 bases long. The immunoSEQ Assay, a bias-controlled multiplex PCR, was used to amplify TCRbeta CDR3 regions from genomic DNA. Regarding the original processing steps: Within the assay, amplification of reference gene primers was used to estimate how many nucleated cells each sample contained. Sequence reads were collapsed and filtered to measure the absolute abundance of every unique TCRbeta CDR3 rearrangement. For each sample, productive Simpson clonality was calculated by taking the square root of Simpson's diversity index across productive rearrangements. The table was pulled from immuneACCESS by TCRdb, which kept in-frame rearrangements only. Such tables lose some clones; where checked, under half of the loss comes from unresolved V genes, and the rest has no known cause. The DNA was the basis for D and trimming; V, J and clone size are from that table. The table for this sample lists fewer than 300,000 clones; about nine tenths of them were counted only once. The ten largest clones take up more than 0.95% of the sample.

These data originate in a study of blood T cell repertoires in COVID-19 (TCRdb year 2020). Some background on the complete study: Collaborator samples came from the United States, Italy and Spain and covered acute and convalescent phases of COVID-19. HLA class I and class II types, where available, came from metadata supplied by the sample provider rather than from assay-based typing. The repertoires were made available in a free public database intended to serve as a resource for research on the immune response to SARS-CoV-2. The prospective study material was composed of cDNA or gDNA derived from T cells, B-cell-depleted T cells, or PBMCs. Samples came from the ongoing ImmuneRACE study (first 160 participants) plus 1,254 subjects from 6 global collaborators. Nearly every sample came with metadata listing a de-identified subject ID, COVID-19 status, age in years and sex. Subjects who had been exposed to COVID-19, were actively infected with it, or had recovered from it provided the deeply sampled blood TCRbeta repertoires that made up the dataset. General conclusions and limits of the study: Clinical and demographic metadata were provided uncurated, with the amount varying by source and participant.

Enrolling through a virtual design, the prospective study's participants ranged in age from about 18 to 89 years and lived across roughly 24 United States geographic areas. Cohort assignment in the prospective study relied on participant-reported clinical history from a screening survey and a study questionnaire. ImmuneRACE Cohort 3 recovered participants were defined by two consecutive negative NP/OP PCR tests, healthcare professional clearance, or symptom resolution. Each participant in the prospective study had whole blood, serum and a nasopharyngeal or oropharyngeal swab collected by mobile phlebotomists. Participants in the prospective study had the option to provide additional blood draws and questionnaires over an approximately 2-month period. Prospective study blood samples were shipped either frozen or at room temperature before DNA extraction.

Material for sequencing was PBMCs or T cells enriched from blood (not recorded which). Recombination connected TRBV23-1 to TRBJ2-6; the D gene is perhaps TRBD1, on 6 matching bases. TRBV23-1 is identified as an open reading frame with a role that is uncertain. The clonotype comes from a woman aged 30 to 39 who had recovered from COVID-19. The CDR3 has the sequence CASPSQGPRVSGANVLTF. DNA sequence: TGCGCCAGCCCCTCTCAGGGGCCTAGAGTCTCTGGGGCCAACGTCCTGACTTTC.